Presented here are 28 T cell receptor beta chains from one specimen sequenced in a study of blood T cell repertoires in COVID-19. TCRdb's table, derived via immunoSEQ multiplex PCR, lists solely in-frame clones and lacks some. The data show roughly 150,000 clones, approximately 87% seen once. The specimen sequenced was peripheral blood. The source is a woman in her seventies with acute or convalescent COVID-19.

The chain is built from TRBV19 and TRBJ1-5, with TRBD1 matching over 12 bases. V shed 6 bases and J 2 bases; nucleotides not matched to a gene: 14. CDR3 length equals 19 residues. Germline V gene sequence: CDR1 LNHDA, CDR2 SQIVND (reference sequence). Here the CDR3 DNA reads TGTGCCAGTAGCACATCTCCGGGACAGGGGGCCTCGGGCAATCAGCCCCAGCATTTT. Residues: CASSTSPGQGASGNQPQHF.

The CDR3 is CASSIGYGLAGGWGSNEQFF. In nucleotides, the CDR3 is TGTGCCAGTAGTATAGGCTACGGACTAGCGGGAGGGTGGGGTTCGAATGAGCAGTTCTTC. V usage is TRBV19 and J usage is TRBJ2-1; 15 bases map to TRBD2. Germline-derived CDR1 and CDR2 are LNHDA and SQIVND (reference sequence). V dropped 1 base and J dropped 7; count of bases not matched to a gene: 14. The CDR3 contains 20 residues.

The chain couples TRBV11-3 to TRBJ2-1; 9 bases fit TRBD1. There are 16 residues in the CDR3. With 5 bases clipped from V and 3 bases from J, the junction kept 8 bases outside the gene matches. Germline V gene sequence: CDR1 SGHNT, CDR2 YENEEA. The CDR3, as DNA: TGTGCCAGCAGCCCTGACAGGGGGACTTACTACAATGAGCAGTTCTTC. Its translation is CASSPDRGTYYNEQFF. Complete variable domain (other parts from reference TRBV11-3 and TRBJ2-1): EAGVVQSPRYKIIEKKQPVAFWCNPISGHNTLYWYLQNLGQGPELLIRYENEEAVDDSQLPKDRFSAERLKGVDSTLKIQPAELGDSAVYLCASSPDRGTYYNEQFFGPGTRLTVL.

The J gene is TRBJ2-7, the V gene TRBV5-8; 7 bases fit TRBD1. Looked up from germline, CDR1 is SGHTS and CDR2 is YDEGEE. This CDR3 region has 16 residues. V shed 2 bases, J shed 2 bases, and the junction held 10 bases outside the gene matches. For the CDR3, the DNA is TGTGCCAGCAGCTTCCCCGGGACAGATAAGCCCTACGAGCAGTACTTC. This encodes CASSFPGTDKPYEQYF.

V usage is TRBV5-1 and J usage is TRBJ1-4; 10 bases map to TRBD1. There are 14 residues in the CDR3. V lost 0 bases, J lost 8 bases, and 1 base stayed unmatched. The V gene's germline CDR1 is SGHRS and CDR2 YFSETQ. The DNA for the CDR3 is TGCGCCAGCAGCTTGGGGACAGGGGGGGAAAAACTGTTTTTT. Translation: CASSLGTGGEKLFF.

The CDR3 region is CASSLGTGGYEQYF. In DNA, the CDR3 is TGTGCCAGCAGCTTAGGGACAGGGGGCTACGAGCAGTACTTC. This chain uses TRBV11-2 with TRBJ2-7; 10 bases line up with TRBD1. The length of the CDR3 is 14 residues. V trimming: 1 base; J trimming: 3 bases; junction bases outside the gene matches: 0. Germline lookup yields CDR1 SGHAT and CDR2 FQNNGV.

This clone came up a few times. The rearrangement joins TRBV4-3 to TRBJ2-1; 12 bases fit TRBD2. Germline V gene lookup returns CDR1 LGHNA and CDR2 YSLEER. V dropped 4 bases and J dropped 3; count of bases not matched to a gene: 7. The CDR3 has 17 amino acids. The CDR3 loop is CASSLRTSGTIYNEQFF. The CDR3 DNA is TGCGCCAGCAGCCTAAGGACTAGCGGGACGATCTACAATGAGCAGTTCTTC.

The CDR3 coding sequence is TGTGCCTGGAGGAAACACTTCACAGGGGCGATGAACACCGGGGAGCTGTTTTTT. Translating it yields CAWRKHFTGAMNTGELFF. The V gene is TRBV30, the J gene TRBJ2-2; the match to TRBD1 covers 7 bases. Germline CDR1 and CDR2: GTSNPN and SVGIG (reference sequence). Trimming removed 3 bases from V and 1 base from J; junction bases left unmatched: 14. CDR3 size: 18 residues.

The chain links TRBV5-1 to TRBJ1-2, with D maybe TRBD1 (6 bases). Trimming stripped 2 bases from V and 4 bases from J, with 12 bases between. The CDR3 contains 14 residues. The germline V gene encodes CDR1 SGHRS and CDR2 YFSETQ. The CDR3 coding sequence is TGCGCCAGCAGCTTTCCGGGACAAGCCTATGGCTACACCTTC. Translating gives CASSFPGQAYGYTF.

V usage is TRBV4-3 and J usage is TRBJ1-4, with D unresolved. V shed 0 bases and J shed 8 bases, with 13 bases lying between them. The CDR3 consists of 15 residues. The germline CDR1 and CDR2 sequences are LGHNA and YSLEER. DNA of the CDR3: TGCGCCAGCAGCCAAGAGGACTGGGCGGGGGAAAAACTGTTTTTT. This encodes CASSQEDWAGEKLFF.

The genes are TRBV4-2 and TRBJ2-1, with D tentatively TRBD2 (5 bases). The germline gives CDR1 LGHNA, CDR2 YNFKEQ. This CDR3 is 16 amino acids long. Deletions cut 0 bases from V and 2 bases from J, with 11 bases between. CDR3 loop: CASSQERTFPYNEQFF. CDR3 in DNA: TGTGCCAGCAGCCAAGAACGGACTTTTCCCTACAATGAGCAGTTCTTC.

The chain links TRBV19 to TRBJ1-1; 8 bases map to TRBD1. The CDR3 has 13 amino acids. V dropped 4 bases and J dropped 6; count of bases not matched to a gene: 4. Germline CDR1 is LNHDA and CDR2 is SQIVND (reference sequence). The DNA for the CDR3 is TGTGCCAGTAGTAAGGACAGGGCCGCTGAAGCTTTCTTT. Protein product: CASSKDRAAEAFF.

The CDR3: CASNHGAGELVNEQFF. The CDR3 DNA follows: TGTGCCAGTAATCATGGGGCGGGAGAATTGGTCAATGAGCAGTTCTTC. V is TRBV19 and J is TRBJ2-1; TRBD2 aligns across 7 bases. The CDR3 runs to 16 residues. V was clipped by 7 bases and J by 6 bases; unmatched bases: 15. Germline assignment: CDR1 LNHDA and CDR2 SQIVND (reference sequence).

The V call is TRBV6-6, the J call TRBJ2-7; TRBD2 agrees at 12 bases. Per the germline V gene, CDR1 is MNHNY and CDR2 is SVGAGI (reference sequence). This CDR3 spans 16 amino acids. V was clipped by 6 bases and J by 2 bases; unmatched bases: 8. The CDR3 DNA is TGTGCCAGCAGCCGACTAGCGGGAGAGGTTCCCTACGAGCAGTACTTC. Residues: CASSRLAGEVPYEQYF.

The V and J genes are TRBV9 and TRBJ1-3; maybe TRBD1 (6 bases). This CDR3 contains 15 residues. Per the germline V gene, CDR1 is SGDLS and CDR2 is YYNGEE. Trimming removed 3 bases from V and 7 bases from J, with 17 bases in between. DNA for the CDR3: TGTGCCAGCAGCGGGGGGCCCACGAGGACGAACACCATATATTTT. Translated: CASSGGPTRTNTIYF. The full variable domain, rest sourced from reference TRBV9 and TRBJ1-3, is DSGVTQTPKHLITATGQRVTLRCSPRSGDLSVYWYQQSLDQGLQFLIQYYNGEERAKGNILERFSAQQFPDLHSELNLSSLELGDSALYFCASSGGPTRTNTIYFGEGSWLTVV.

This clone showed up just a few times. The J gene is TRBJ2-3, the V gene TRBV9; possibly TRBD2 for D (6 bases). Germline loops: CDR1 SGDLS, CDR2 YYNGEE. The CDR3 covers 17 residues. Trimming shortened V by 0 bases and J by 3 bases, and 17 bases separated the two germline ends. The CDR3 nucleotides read TGTGCCAGCAGCGTAGGGGCGGCGCGGGGTCGGACAGATACGCAGTATTTT. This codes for CASSVGAARGRTDTQYF.

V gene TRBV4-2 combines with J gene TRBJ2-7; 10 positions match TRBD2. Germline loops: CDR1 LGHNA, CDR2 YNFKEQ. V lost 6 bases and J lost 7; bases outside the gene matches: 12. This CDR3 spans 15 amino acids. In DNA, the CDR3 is TGTGCCAGCAGTAGAATGGCTAGCGGGAGTGGAGAGCAGTACTTC. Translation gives CASSRMASGSGEQYF.

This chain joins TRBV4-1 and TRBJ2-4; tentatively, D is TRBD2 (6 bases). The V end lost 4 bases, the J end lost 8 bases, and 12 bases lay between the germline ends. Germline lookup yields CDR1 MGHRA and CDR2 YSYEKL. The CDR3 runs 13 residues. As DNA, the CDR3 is TGCGCCAGCAGCCTTGGGAGGCGGGACATTCAGTACTTC. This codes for CASSLGRRDIQYF.

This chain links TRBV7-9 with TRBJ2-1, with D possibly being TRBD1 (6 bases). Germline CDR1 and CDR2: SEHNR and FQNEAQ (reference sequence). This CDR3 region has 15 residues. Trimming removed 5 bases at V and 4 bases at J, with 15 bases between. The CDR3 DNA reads TGTGCCAGCAGCCAGCTCCGGGACACTTACAATGAGCAGTTCTTC. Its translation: CASSQLRDTYNEQFF.

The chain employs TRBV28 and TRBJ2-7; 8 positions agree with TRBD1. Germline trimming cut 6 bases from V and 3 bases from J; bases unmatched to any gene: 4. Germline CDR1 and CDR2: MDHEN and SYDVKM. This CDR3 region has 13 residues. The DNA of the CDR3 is TGTGCCAGCAGGAGGACAGGGATCTACGAGCAGTACTTC. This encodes CASRRTGIYEQYF.

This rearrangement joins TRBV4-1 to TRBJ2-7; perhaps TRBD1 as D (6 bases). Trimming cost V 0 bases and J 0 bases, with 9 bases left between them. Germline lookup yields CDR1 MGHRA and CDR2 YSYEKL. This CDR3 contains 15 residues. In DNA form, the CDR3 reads TGCGCCAGCAGCCAAGAAGAGGGGGTCTCCTACGAGCAGTACTTC. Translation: CASSQEEGVSYEQYF.

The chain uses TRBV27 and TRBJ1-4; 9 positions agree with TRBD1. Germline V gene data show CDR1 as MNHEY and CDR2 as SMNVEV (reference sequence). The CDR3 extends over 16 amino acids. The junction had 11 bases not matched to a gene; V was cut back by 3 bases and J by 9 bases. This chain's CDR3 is CASSLYAGTGSQKLFF. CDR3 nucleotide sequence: TGTGCCAGCAGTTTGTATGCCGGGACAGGGTCTCAAAAACTGTTTTTT.

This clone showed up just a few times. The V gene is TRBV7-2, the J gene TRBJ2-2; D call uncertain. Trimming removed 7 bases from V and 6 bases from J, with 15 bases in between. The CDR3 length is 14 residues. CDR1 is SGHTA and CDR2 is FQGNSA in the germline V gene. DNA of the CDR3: TGTGCCAGCACCTTGCCGGTAAACGCCGGGGAGCTGTTTTTT. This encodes CASTLPVNAGELFF.

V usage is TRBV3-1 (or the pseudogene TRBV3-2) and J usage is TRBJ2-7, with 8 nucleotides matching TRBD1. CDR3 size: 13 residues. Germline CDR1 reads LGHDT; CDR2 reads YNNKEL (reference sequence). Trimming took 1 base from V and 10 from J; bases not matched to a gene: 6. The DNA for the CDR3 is TGTGCCAGCAGCCAAGCAGGACAGGGCCCTCAGTACTTC. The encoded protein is CASSQAGQGPQYF.

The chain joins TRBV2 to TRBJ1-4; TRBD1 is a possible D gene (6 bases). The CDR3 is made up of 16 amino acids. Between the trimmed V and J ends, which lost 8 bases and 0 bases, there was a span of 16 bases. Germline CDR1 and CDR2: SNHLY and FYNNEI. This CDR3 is CASAWTATATNEKLFF. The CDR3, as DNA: TGTGCCAGCGCCTGGACAGCGACGGCAACTAATGAAAAACTGTTTTTT.

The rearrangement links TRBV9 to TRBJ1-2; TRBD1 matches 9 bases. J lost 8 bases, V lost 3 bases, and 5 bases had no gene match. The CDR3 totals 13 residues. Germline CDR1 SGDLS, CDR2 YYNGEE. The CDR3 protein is CASSDGTGWGYTF. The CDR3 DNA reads TGTGCCAGCAGCGACGGGACAGGGTGGGGCTACACCTTC. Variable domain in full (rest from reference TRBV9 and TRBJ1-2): DSGVTQTPKHLITATGQRVTLRCSPRSGDLSVYWYQQSLDQGLQFLIQYYNGEERAKGNILERFSAQQFPDLHSELNLSSLELGDSALYFCASSDGTGWGYTFGSGTRLTVV.

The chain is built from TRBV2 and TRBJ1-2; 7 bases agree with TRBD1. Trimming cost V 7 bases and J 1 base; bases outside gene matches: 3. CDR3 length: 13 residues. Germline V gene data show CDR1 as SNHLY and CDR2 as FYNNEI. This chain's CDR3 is CASNRDSNYGYTF. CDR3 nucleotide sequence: TGTGCCAGCAACCGGGACAGTAACTATGGCTACACCTTC.

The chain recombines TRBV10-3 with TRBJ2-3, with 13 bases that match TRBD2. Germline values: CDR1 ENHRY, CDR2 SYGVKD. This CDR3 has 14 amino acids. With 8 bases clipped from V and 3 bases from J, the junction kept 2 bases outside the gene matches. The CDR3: CAIRTSGGTDTQYF. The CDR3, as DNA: TGTGCCATCCGGACTAGCGGGGGTACAGATACGCAGTATTTT.